These 13 T cell receptor beta chains were all obtained from the same sample, sequenced in a study of blood T cells in healthy people across ages. PCR was performed a second time for 7 to 11 cycles using a sample-barcoded 5' primer and a J-beta primer mix. TCRdb recomputed calls from the 5' RACE reads with MiXCR, one row per CDR3 protein. The data hold some 1.5 million distinct CDR3 sequences, with 28% observed a single time. The sample consisted of blood. These receptors all come from a woman in her 30s in good health.

This clonotype was observed at least ten times. The chain uses TRBV4-3 and TRBJ2-3; TRBD1 matches 7 bases. This CDR3 has 12 amino acids. The V gene end was trimmed by 6 bases and the J gene end by 6 bases; junction bases not matched to a gene: 3. Looked up from germline, CDR1 is LGHNA and CDR2 is YSLEER. The CDR3: CASSHRGDTQYF. CDR3 nucleotides: TGCGCCAGCAGTCACAGGGGCGATACGCAGTATTTT.

At least ten counts were recorded for this clonotype. The rearrangement links TRBV7-2 to TRBJ1-2, with TRBD1 identical over 12 bases. V gave up 5 bases and J gave up 4 bases; unmatched junction bases: 5. The CDR3 consists of 15 residues. Germline CDR1 SGHTA, CDR2 FQGNSA. CDR3 protein: CASSLGTGGPYGYTF. The CDR3 nucleotides read TGTGCCAGCAGCCTTGGGACAGGGGGCCCCTATGGCTACACCTTC.

In this sample, this clonotype turned up many times. The CDR3 sequence is CASSQMKGTGFSGEQFF. CDR3 bases: TGTGCCAGCAGTCAAATGAAGGGGACAGGCTTCTCTGGTGAGCAGTTCTTC. The chain combines TRBV12-3 or TRBV12-4 with TRBJ2-1; 8 bases match TRBD1. The CDR3 is made up of 17 amino acids. V dropped 5 bases and J dropped 9; count of bases not matched to a gene: 18.

The chain has TRBV30 and TRBJ1-6; D gene uncertain. The CDR3 is made up of 12 amino acids. CDR1 and CDR2 from the germline V gene are GTSNPN and SVGIG (reference sequence). The germline V and J ends were trimmed by 3 bases and 7 bases, with 7 bases remaining between them. CDR3 nucleotides: TGTGCCTGGAGGGACGTCAATTCACCCCTCCACTTT. It codes for CAWRDVNSPLHF.

A few counts support this clonotype. The J gene is TRBJ1-5, the V gene TRBV24-1; D unresolved. The CDR3 has 14 residues. The germline gives CDR1 KGHDR, CDR2 SFDVKD. With 9 bases removed from V and 0 bases from J, the gap between germline ends came to 11 bases. In nucleotides, the CDR3 is TGTGCCACCTCCATTACTTATAGCAATCAGCCCCAGCATTTT. Residues: CATSITYSNQPQHF.

This clonotype was counted only a few times. The chain uses TRBV7-9 and TRBJ2-1, with 12 bases matching TRBD2. V lost 6 bases and J lost 8; bases outside the gene matches: 5. The CDR3 has 14 residues. CDR1 and CDR2 (germline): SEHNR, FQNEAQ (reference sequence). The CDR3 DNA sequence: TGTGCCAGCAGGAAGACTAGCGGGAGCGATGAGCAGTTCTTC. Translation gives CASRKTSGSDEQFF.

In its sample, this clonotype was seen many times. DNA for the CDR3: TGCAGTGCTAGCCGACAGGGGATGACCCAGTACTTC. It translates to CSASRQGMTQYF. V usage is TRBV20-1 and J usage is TRBJ2-5; TRBD1 matches 8 bases. Losses at the gene ends were 3 bases for V and 7 bases for J; bases not matched to a gene: 4. Germline-derived CDR1 and CDR2 are DFQATT and SNEGSKA (reference sequence). This CDR3 region has 12 residues.

This clonotype came up many times. The V and J genes are TRBV6-6 and TRBJ2-1; D perhaps matches TRBD1 (6 bases). This CDR3 has 15 residues. Germline CDR1 MNHNY, CDR2 SVGAGI (reference sequence). V was shortened by 0 bases and J by 5 bases, with 11 bases between the two germline ends. The CDR3 DNA reads TGTGCCAGCAGTTACTCGAGGACAGCCGACAATGAGCAGTTCTTC. Encoded protein: CASSYSRTADNEQFF.

About this clonotype: Mismatch with germline at one junction end may stem from a read error. The V call is TRBV28, the J call TRBJ1-5; D ambiguous. Germline-derived CDR1 and CDR2 are MDHEN and SYDVKM. This CDR3 is built from 14 residues. The CDR3 DNA reads TGTACCAGCAGTTCCCCGAGCAGTAATCAGCCCCAGCATTTT. Translation: CTSSSPSSNQPQHF.

This chain joins TRBV12-3 or TRBV12-4 and TRBJ1-5; no clear D gene. The CDR3 contains 13 residues. Trimming shortened V by 7 bases and J by 7 bases, and 14 bases separated the two germline ends. CDR3 protein: CASTKRPGQPQHF. The CDR3 nucleotides read TGTGCCAGCACCAAAAGGCCCGGGCAGCCCCAGCATTTT.

This clonotype was counted only a few times. The chain combines TRBV2 with TRBJ1-5; possibly TRBD1 for D (6 bases). This CDR3 comprises 13 residues. V lost 8 bases, J lost 4 bases, and 12 bases lay in between. Germline V gene data show CDR1 as SNHLY and CDR2 as FYNNEI. The CDR3 bases are TGTGCCAGCCGGGACATGGGGAATCAGCCCCAGCATTTT. Its translation is CASRDMGNQPQHF.

This chain uses TRBV5-6 with TRBJ2-1, with 7 bases lining up with TRBD1. Germline V gives CDR1 SGHDT, CDR2 YYEEEE. The CDR3 covers 12 residues. The V gene end was trimmed by 3 bases and the J gene end by 8 bases; junction bases not matched to a gene: 2. CDR3 DNA: TGTGCCAGCAGCTACAGGGGACATGAGCAGTTCTTC. Translated, it gives CASSYRGHEQFF.

This clonotype appeared many times. V gene TRBV9 combines with J gene TRBJ2-5; 9 bases map to TRBD1. This CDR3 is built from 16 residues. J gave up 2 bases and V 2 bases, and 7 bases lay outside the gene matches. Germline loops: CDR1 SGDLS, CDR2 YYNGEE. The CDR3 here is CASSVTFGTGQETQYF. In DNA, the CDR3 is TGTGCCAGCAGCGTTACTTTCGGGACAGGGCAAGAGACCCAGTACTTC.